A single sample gave rise to the 2 T cell receptor beta chains below, sequenced in a study of blood T cell repertoires in COVID-19. Sequenced by immunoSEQ multiplex PCR; TCRdb stores in-frame clones only, minus some. The sample shows roughly 250,000 clones, about 76% of them seen only once. Sequenced: peripheral blood. These receptors originate from a woman aged 60-75 years with active or convalescent COVID-19.

The V call is TRBV10-1, the J call TRBJ2-1; TRBD2 matches 9 bases. Germline V CDR1 and CDR2: WNHNN, SYGVQD (reference sequence). CDR3 length: 15 amino acids. The V segment lost 3 bases and the J segment 3 bases; nucleotides outside the gene matches: 3. The CDR3 spells CASSERRGGYNEQFF. The CDR3, as DNA: TGCGCCAGCAGTGAAAGGCGGGGGGGCTACAATGAGCAGTTCTTC.

This sequence joins TRBV12-3 or TRBV12-4 and TRBJ2-3; a weak D match, TRBD2 (6 bases). The CDR3 is 13 amino acids. With 8 bases removed from V and 3 bases from J, the gap between germline ends came to 12 bases. The CDR3 DNA follows: TGTGCCAGCCGATCCGGGGGTACAGATACGCAGTATTTT. Translating it yields CASRSGGTDTQYF.